Presented here are 15 T cell receptor beta chains from one specimen sequenced in a study of identical twins. Via MiXCR, TCRdb re-called the 5' RACE reads, giving one row per CDR3 protein. The top ten clones hold around 7.1% of a sample with around 290,000 distinct CDR3 sequences, roughly 9.7% of them seen once. These same records also appear under a second study, on yellow fever vaccine responses in identical twins.

Sequenced: CD8+ T cells sorted from blood. Source of these receptors: a woman under 30 in good health.

This clonotype came up a few times. The DNA of the CDR3 is TGTGCCAGCCGATTAACAGGGATGTACGAGCAGTACTTC. Translating it yields CASRLTGMYEQYF. The gene calls are TRBV27 and TRBJ2-7; perhaps TRBD1 as D (6 bases). The CDR3 runs to 13 residues. Trimming took off 8 bases at V and 4 bases at J, with 15 bases between the two ends. CDR1 MNHEY and CDR2 SMNVEV come from the germline V gene (reference sequence).

The J gene is TRBJ2-7, the V gene TRBV27; D might be TRBD1 or TRBD2, each matching 5 bases. Per the germline V gene, CDR1 is MNHEY and CDR2 is SMNVEV (reference sequence). V lost 6 bases and J lost 7, with 19 bases in between. CDR3 size: 14 residues. The chain's CDR3 is CASSFSGTLGEQYF. The DNA of the CDR3 is TGTGCCAGCAGCTTCTCCGGGACCCTTGGGGAGCAGTACTTC.

This clonotype was seen repeatedly, ten times or more. This rearrangement joins TRBV7-9 to TRBJ1-1; D gene uncertain. The CDR3 totals 11 residues. Germline CDR1 is SEHNR and CDR2 is FQNEAQ (reference sequence). V gave up 5 bases and J gave up 6 bases, with 7 bases separating them. The CDR3 bases are TGTGCCAGCAGCCCCGGGGCTGAAGCTTTCTTT. Translating it yields CASSPGAEAFF.

There are a few counts of this clonotype. This chain uses TRBV7-8 with TRBJ2-5; D is undetermined. The CDR3 runs to 14 residues. V was pared by 1 base and J by 0 bases, with 6 bases between. CDR1 and CDR2 (germline): SGHVS, FQNEAQ. CDR3 bases: TGTGCCAGCAGCTTAGTGGCAGACCAAGAGACCCAGTACTTC. Protein sequence: CASSLVADQETQYF. The entire variable domain, with the rest obtained from reference TRBV7-8 and TRBJ2-5, is as follows: GAGVSQSPRYKVAKRGQDVALRCDPISGHVSLFWYQQALGQGPEFLTYFQNEAQLDKSGLPSDRFFAERPEGSVSTLKIQRTQQEDSAVYLCASSLVADQETQYFGPGTRLLVL.

This clonotype was seen a few times. The rearrangement uses TRBV28 and TRBJ2-1, with D possibly matching TRBD2 (6 bases). CDR3 length: 15 amino acids. Germline CDR1 reads MDHEN; CDR2 reads SYDVKM. The V and J ends lost 7 bases and 7 bases respectively, with 20 bases between them. CDR3 in DNA: TGTGCCAGCACCGCGCCGGGACTTCGGGGGAATGAGCAGTTCTTC. Translation gives CASTAPGLRGNEQFF.

In this sample, this clonotype turned up a few times. V usage is TRBV27 and J usage is TRBJ1-5, with D maybe TRBD1 (5 bases). Germline CDR1 is MNHEY and CDR2 is SMNVEV (reference sequence). V lost 2 bases and J lost 4, with 9 bases in between. The length of the CDR3 is 14 residues. For the CDR3, the DNA is TGTGCCAGCAGTTTACTAGGGGTTAATCAGCCCCAGCATTTT. It translates to CASSLLGVNQPQHF.

This clonotype was picked up a small number of times. A much larger clone sits a single nucleotide away, making a read error possible. The V and J genes are TRBV7-9 and TRBJ2-7; possible D gene TRBD1, 6 bases. There are 14 residues in the CDR3. Germline V gives CDR1 SEHNR, CDR2 FQNEAQ (reference sequence). V lost 4 bases and J 0 bases, leaving 10 bases between the germline ends. CDR3 sequence reads: CASSSRDISYEQYF. The CDR3 DNA follows: TGTGCCAGCAGCTCCCGGGACATCTCCTACGAGCAGTACTTC.

This clonotype was observed a handful of times. The chain combines TRBV20-1 with TRBJ2-5; TRBD2 matches at 8 bases. This CDR3 has 14 residues. From germline, CDR1 is DFQATT and CDR2 SNEGSKA (reference sequence). Trimming cost V 3 bases and J 3 bases; bases outside gene matches: 6. The CDR3 loop reads CSARRTSLEETQYF. CDR3 in DNA: TGCAGTGCTAGGAGGACTAGCCTCGAAGAGACCCAGTACTTC.

The chain couples TRBV13 to TRBJ1-1; D unresolved. CDR1 is PRHDT, CDR2 FYEKMQ, per germline (reference sequence). The CDR3 is 18 residues long. As DNA, the CDR3 is TGTACCTTCAGCTACACCCCCGGCCCCACGGAATTTAACACTGAAGCTTTCTTT. Its translation is CTFSYTPGPTEFNTEAFF.

The chain joins TRBV29-1 to TRBJ2-1; maybe TRBD2 (5 bases). With 7 bases removed from V and 9 bases from J, the gap between germline ends came to 10 bases. This CDR3 has 10 residues. Germline CDR1 is SQVTM and CDR2 is ANQGSEA. Here the CDR3 reads CSGGASEQFF. The CDR3, as DNA: TGCAGCGGGGGAGCGAGTGAGCAGTTCTTC.

There are many counts of this clonotype. This chain connects TRBV9 to TRBJ1-3, with D possibly being TRBD1 (5 bases). Germline loops: CDR1 SGDLS, CDR2 YYNGEE. The CDR3 runs 15 residues. The V end was cut by 0 bases, the J end by 4 bases, with 11 bases between. The CDR3, as DNA: TGTGCCAGCAGCGTAGTTTGGAACAGGGGAAACACCATATATTTT. As protein: CASSVVWNRGNTIYF.

The V gene is TRBV2, the J gene TRBJ2-1; 10 bases match TRBD2. There are 16 residues in the CDR3. Germline V gene data show CDR1 as SNHLY and CDR2 as FYNNEI. V lost 2 bases and J lost 4; bases outside the gene matches: 5. The CDR3 loop is CASSETPSGGYNEQFF. DNA of the CDR3: TGTGCCAGCAGTGAAACACCTAGCGGGGGTTACAATGAGCAGTTCTTC.

The V and J genes are TRBV20-1 and TRBJ2-2; D possibly corresponds to TRBD1 (6 bases). The CDR3 loop spans 13 amino acids. V shed 6 bases and J shed 3 bases, with 11 bases lying between them. Germline V gives CDR1 DFQATT, CDR2 SNEGSKA (reference sequence). The DNA for the CDR3 is TGCAGTGCAACGGACAGAGACACCGGGGAGCTGTTTTTT. This codes for CSATDRDTGELFF.

This clonotype was seen only a few times. V gene TRBV27 combines with J gene TRBJ2-6; 7 nucleotides match TRBD2. V lost 6 bases, J lost 0 bases, and 8 bases stayed unmatched. The germline V gene has CDR1 MNHEY and CDR2 SMNVEV (reference sequence). The CDR3 sequence is 17 residues long. This CDR3 reads CASRRGGRASGANVLTF. In DNA, the CDR3 is TGTGCCAGCAGGCGTGGAGGGAGGGCCTCTGGGGCCAACGTCCTGACTTTC.

This clonotype was picked up many times. For the CDR3, the DNA is TGCAGTGCTAGAGATGTCGTAGACTATAATTCACCCCTCCACTTT. It is translated as CSARDVVDYNSPLHF. The chain employs TRBV20-1 and TRBJ1-6; no clear D. V gave up 0 bases and J gave up 3 bases, with 9 bases separating them. The CDR3 is made up of 15 amino acids. Germline V CDR1 and CDR2: DFQATT, SNEGSKA (reference sequence).